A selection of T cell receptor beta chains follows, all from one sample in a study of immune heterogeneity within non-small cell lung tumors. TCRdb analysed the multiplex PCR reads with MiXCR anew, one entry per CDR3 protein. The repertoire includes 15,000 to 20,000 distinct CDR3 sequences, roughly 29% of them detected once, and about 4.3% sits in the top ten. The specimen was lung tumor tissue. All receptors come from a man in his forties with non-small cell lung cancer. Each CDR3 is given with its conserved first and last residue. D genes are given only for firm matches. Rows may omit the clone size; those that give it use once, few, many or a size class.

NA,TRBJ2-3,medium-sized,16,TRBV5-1,TGCGCCAGCAGCTTGGCGAGGGGGGCAGGAACAGATACGCAGTATTTT,CASSLARGAGTDTQYF
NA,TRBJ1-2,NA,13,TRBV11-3,TGTGCCAGGAGCCAGACAGCAAACTATGGCTACACCTTC,CARSQTANYGYTF
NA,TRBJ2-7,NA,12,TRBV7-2,TGTGCCAGCAGCTTAGATTTTGTGGAGCAGTACTTC,CASSLDFVEQYF
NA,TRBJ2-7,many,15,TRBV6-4,TGTGCCAGCAGTGAAGGACCGGGTAAAACCTACGAGCAGTACTTC,CASSEGPGKTYEQYF
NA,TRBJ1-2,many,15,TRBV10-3,TGTGCCATCAGTGGCAGAGACAGCTCTAACTATGGCTACACCTTC,CAISGRDSSNYGYTF
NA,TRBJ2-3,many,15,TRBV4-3,TGCGCCAGCAGCCAAGGTCTGTTGTGGGCAGATACGCAGTATTTT,CASSQGLLWADTQYF
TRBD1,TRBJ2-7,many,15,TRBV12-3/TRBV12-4,TGTGCCAGCAGTTTAATACAGGGGGGTGGATACGAGCAGTACTTC,CASSLIQGGGYEQYF
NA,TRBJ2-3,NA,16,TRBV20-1,TGCAGTGCTAGTGGGGCCGGGACAACCGGCACAGATACGCAGTATTTT,CSASGAGTTGTDTQYF
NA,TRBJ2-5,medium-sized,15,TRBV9,TGTGCCAGCAGCGTAGGATGGGGTCGGGAAGAGACCCAGTACTTC,CASSVGWGREETQYF
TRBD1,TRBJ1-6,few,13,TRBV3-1,TGTGCCAGCAGCCACACAGGGGGATCACCCCTCCACTTT,CASSHTGGSPLHF
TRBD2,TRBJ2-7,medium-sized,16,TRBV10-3,TGTGCCATCAGCCCACGGGGACTAGCGGCAGGAAACGAGCAGTACTTC,CAISPRGLAAGNEQYF
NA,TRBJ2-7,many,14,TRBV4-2,TGTGCCAGCAGCCAAGGTAGCAGGGCGAGCGAGCAGTACTTC,CASSQGSRASEQYF
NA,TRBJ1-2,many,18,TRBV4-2,TGTGCCAGCAGCCAAGATCGGTCAGGGGTCCCCCTAGTCTATGGCTACACCTTC,CASSQDRSGVPLVYGYTF
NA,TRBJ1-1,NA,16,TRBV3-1,TGTGCCAGCAGCCAAGTGTGGCAACAGTTGAACACTGAAGCTTTCTTT,CASSQVWQQLNTEAFF
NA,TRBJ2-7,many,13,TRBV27,TGTGCCAGCAGTCCATCTACAGGGCACGAGCAGTACTTC,CASSPSTGHEQYF